The 5 T cell receptor beta chains presented below share a single source sample, sequenced in a study of T cell changes during pregnancy in multiple sclerosis. Sequenced by immunoSEQ multiplex PCR; TCRdb stores in-frame clones only, minus some. The sample has about 100,000 clones, about 90% seen once. The sequencing here drew on peripheral blood, taken after pregnancy. The receptors come from a female donor with multiple sclerosis, enrolled in a pregnancy study.

This chain uses TRBV18 with TRBJ2-5, with 9 bases identical to TRBD1. The trim removed 1 base at V and 5 bases at J, leaving 2 bases unmatched. The germline V gene encodes CDR1 KGHSH and CDR2 LQKENI. CDR3 size: 14 residues. The CDR3 bases are TGTGCCAGCTCACCACTGGACAGGGGTGAGACCCAGTACTTC. Protein product: CASSPLDRGETQYF.

This chain uses TRBV6-1 with TRBJ1-1; no clear D. Trimming cost V 5 bases and J 1 base, with 11 bases left between them. Germline values: CDR1 MNHNS, CDR2 SASEGT. The CDR3 sequence is 14 residues long. The CDR3 DNA sequence: TGTGCCAGCAGTCGCCGCCAGTCGAACACTGAAGCTTTCTTT. Its translation is CASSRRQSNTEAFF.

The chain couples TRBV7-3 to TRBJ2-7; 7 nucleotides agree with TRBD2. Germline-derived CDR1 and CDR2 are SGHTA and FQGTGA. This CDR3 is 17 amino acids long. V dropped 3 bases and J dropped 2; count of bases not matched to a gene: 13. The CDR3 DNA sequence: TGTGCCAGCAGCTTTCTAGCTAGCGGAGCACCGACCTACGAGCAGTACTTC. This codes for CASSFLASGAPTYEQYF. The whole variable domain, remainder taken from reference TRBV7-3 and TRBJ2-7, is GAGVSQTPSNKVTEKGKYVELRCDPISGHTALYWYRQSLGQGPEFLIYFQGTGAADDSGLPNDRFFAVRPEGSVSTLKIQRTERGDSAVYLCASSFLASGAPTYEQYFGPGTRLTVT.

J is TRBJ1-1 and V is TRBV30, with 8 positions matching TRBD1. Germline-derived CDR1 and CDR2 are GTSNPN and SVGIG (reference sequence). This CDR3 region has 13 residues. V shed 5 bases and J 1 base; nucleotides not matched to a gene: 3. In DNA form, the CDR3 reads TGTGCCTGGGTGGGACAGGCGAACACTGAAGCTTTCTTT. As protein: CAWVGQANTEAFF.

J is TRBJ1-1 and V is TRBV7-9; D ambiguous. The V end was cut by 7 bases, the J end by 1 base, with 4 bases between. The CDR3 extends over 11 amino acids. Germline V lookup: CDR1 SEHNR, CDR2 FQNEAQ (reference sequence). The CDR3 DNA reads TGTGCCAGCACAAAGAACACTGAAGCTTTCTTT. Translated, it gives CASTKNTEAFF.